One sample yielded the 32 T cell receptor beta chains listed below, sequenced in a study of blood T cell repertoires in COVID-19. Sequencing used immunoSEQ multiplex PCR; TCRdb keeps in-frame clones, though not all of them. There are 350,000 to 400,000 clones in the sample; around nine tenths occur only once, and about 1.7% lies in the top ten. The sample was PBMCs or T cells enriched from blood (not recorded which). Receptors originate from a woman in her 30s who had recovered from COVID-19.

The V call is TRBV5-8, the J call TRBJ2-7; 10 positions agree with TRBD1. After removal of 4 bases from V and 6 bases from J, the junction contained 1 base not matched to a gene. Germline CDR1 is SGHTS and CDR2 is YDEGEE. The length of the CDR3 is 12 residues. The CDR3, as DNA: TGTGCCAGCAGCCGGACAGGGGGCGAGCAGTACTTC. Translation gives CASSRTGGEQYF. The full variable domain, rest sourced from reference TRBV5-8 and TRBJ2-7, is EAGVTQSPTHLIKTRGQQATLRCSPISGHTSVYWYQQALGLGLQFLLWYDEGEERNRGNFPPRFSGRQFPNYSSELNVNALELEDSALYLCASSRTGGEQYFGPGTRLTVT.

The chain joins TRBV5-1 to TRBJ2-7, with D possibly being TRBD1 (5 bases). Trimming shortened V by 2 bases and J by 6 bases, and 15 bases separated the two germline ends. The germline V gene has CDR1 SGHRS and CDR2 YFSETQ. CDR3 length: 14 amino acids. CDR3 sequence reads: CASSLDGHGGEQYF. The CDR3 DNA is TGCGCCAGCAGCTTAGACGGACATGGTGGCGAGCAGTACTTC.

The chain couples TRBV28 to TRBJ1-2, with 7 positions matching TRBD1. The germline V gene has CDR1 MDHEN and CDR2 SYDVKM. The CDR3 length is 13 residues. V shed 2 bases and J 7 bases; nucleotides not matched to a gene: 4. The CDR3 is CASSLIQGTGYTF. CDR3 DNA: TGTGCCAGCAGTTTAATACAGGGGACTGGCTACACCTTC.

This clone showed up just a few times. J is TRBJ2-2 and V is TRBV19, with TRBD1 identical over 12 bases. The CDR3 contains 17 residues. Trimming removed 7 bases from V and 6 bases from J; junction bases left unmatched: 12. CDR1 and CDR2 (germline): LNHDA, SQIVND (reference sequence). The CDR3 loop is CASISRDRGQVPGELFF. The CDR3 nucleotides are TGTGCCAGTATCAGCCGGGACAGGGGGCAGGTTCCCGGGGAGCTGTTTTTT.

Concerning this clone itself: The sample carries other DNA sequences with the same CDR3. The CDR3, as DNA: TGCGCCAGCTCCCTGACAGTGAACACTGAAGCTTTCTTT. Residues: CASSLTVNTEAFF. This rearrangement joins TRBV5-1 to TRBJ1-1; D perhaps matches TRBD1 (5 bases). CDR1 and CDR2 (germline): SGHRS, YFSETQ. Trimming left V 7 bases short and J 0 bases short, with 10 bases between. CDR3 length: 13 amino acids.

This clone was seen a single time. The rearrangement joins TRBV19 to TRBJ2-1, with D tentatively TRBD2 (5 bases). The CDR3 runs to 15 residues. Trimming cost V 7 bases and J 0 bases, with 13 bases left between them. Germline V gene data show CDR1 as LNHDA and CDR2 as SQIVND (reference sequence). The CDR3 here is CASMYVEGSYNEQFF. CDR3 DNA: TGTGCCAGTATGTACGTTGAGGGCTCCTACAATGAGCAGTTCTTC.

The chain uses TRBV28 and TRBJ2-5, with 8 bases fitting TRBD1. From germline, CDR1 is MDHEN and CDR2 SYDVKM. The CDR3 loop spans 16 amino acids. V lost 8 bases and J lost 1; bases outside the gene matches: 12. Written as DNA, the CDR3 is TGTGCCAGCCACCGACAGGGGCAACCTAGCCAAGAGACCCAGTACTTC. Its translation: CASHRQGQPSQETQYF. The full variable domain, with the rest looked up from reference TRBV28 and TRBJ2-5, is DVKVTQSSRYLVKRTGEKVFLECVQDMDHENMFWYRQDPGLGLRLIYFSYDVKMKEKGDIPEGYSVSREKKERFSLILESASTNQTSMYLCASHRQGQPSQETQYFGPGTRLLVL.

V is TRBV3-1 (or the pseudogene TRBV3-2) and J is TRBJ1-2; D perhaps matches TRBD1 (6 bases). Trimming took off 4 bases at V and 0 bases at J, with 12 bases between the two ends. The CDR3 has 15 residues. Germline-derived CDR1 and CDR2 are LGHDT and YNNKEL (reference sequence). CDR3 coding DNA: TGTGCCAGCAGCCGCGGACAGATATCTAACTATGGCTACACCTTC. As protein: CASSRGQISNYGYTF.

The chain couples TRBV9 to TRBJ2-1; 13 nucleotides align to TRBD2. V dropped 2 bases and J dropped 6; count of bases not matched to a gene: 5. CDR3 size: 16 residues. Per the germline V gene, CDR1 is SGDLS and CDR2 is YYNGEE. CDR3 amino acids: CASSVGGTSGVNEQFF. The CDR3 DNA reads as TGTGCCAGCAGCGTTGGGGGGACTAGCGGGGTCAATGAGCAGTTCTTC.

This chain joins TRBV5-1 and TRBJ2-7; 12 positions agree with TRBD2. The ends lost 4 bases at V and 7 bases at J; junction bases unmatched: 15. The CDR3 totals 17 residues. Germline assignment: CDR1 SGHRS and CDR2 YFSETQ. CDR3 in DNA: TGCGCCAGCAGCCGATTCCCAAGACTAGCGGGAGTCTCTGAGCAGTACTTC. Translation gives CASSRFPRLAGVSEQYF. Looking up the rest from reference TRBV5-1 and TRBJ2-7 gives the full variable domain: KAGVTQTPRYLIKTRGQQVTLSCSPISGHRSVSWYQQTPGQGLQFLFEYFSETQRNKGNFPGRFSGRQFSNSRSEMNVSTLELGDSALYLCASSRFPRLAGVSEQYFGPGTRLTVT.

V and J are TRBV5-8 and TRBJ1-2; 7 bases line up with TRBD1. Per the germline V gene, CDR1 is SGHTS and CDR2 is YDEGEE. The CDR3 contains 14 residues. J was trimmed by 2 bases and V by 5 bases; bases with no gene match: 6. The CDR3 DNA sequence: TGTGCCAGCAGTTTTTGGACAGGAAACTATGGCTACACCTTC. It encodes CASSFWTGNYGYTF.

The CDR3 protein is CASSGDRGLVEAFF. CDR3 coding DNA: TGTGCCAGCAGTGGGGACAGGGGGCTCGTAGAAGCTTTCTTT. The genes are TRBV2 and TRBJ1-1; TRBD1 matches at 12 bases. The CDR3 spans 14 residues. V dropped 4 bases and J dropped 8; count of bases not matched to a gene: 5. CDR1 and CDR2 from the germline V gene are SNHLY and FYNNEI.

The genes are TRBV4-3 and TRBJ2-1; TRBD1 matches at 7 bases. Looked up from germline, CDR1 is LGHNA and CDR2 is YSLEER. CDR3 length equals 16 residues. After removal of 3 bases from V and 4 bases from J, the junction contained 9 bases not matched to a gene. The CDR3 protein is CASSHRNRGRYNEQFF. The CDR3, as DNA: TGCGCCAGCAGCCACCGGAACAGGGGACGATACAATGAGCAGTTCTTC.

V is TRBV5-1 and J is TRBJ2-7; TRBD1 aligns across 8 bases. J gave up 2 bases and V 0 bases, and 10 bases lay outside the gene matches. CDR1 is SGHRS, CDR2 YFSETQ, per germline. The CDR3 runs 17 residues. CDR3 nucleotide sequence: TGCGCCAGCAGCTTGGTCACAACCGGGACAGGAGCCTACGAGCAGTACTTC. This sequence encodes CASSLVTTGTGAYEQYF.

The rearrangement links TRBV5-5 to TRBJ1-1; the match to TRBD1 covers 7 bases. Germline CDR1 is SGHKS and CDR2 is YYEKEE (reference sequence). J lost 3 bases, V lost 2 bases, and 10 bases had no gene match. The CDR3 length is 16 residues. As DNA, the CDR3 is TGTGCCAGCAGCTTCAGGGGGGCTGTGGCGGACACTGAAGCTTTCTTT. This codes for CASSFRGAVADTEAFF.

The chain carries TRBV5-8 and TRBJ2-5; the match to TRBD1 covers 11 bases. The CDR3 contains 15 residues. V dropped 5 bases and J dropped 5; count of bases not matched to a gene: 8. Germline V gene lookup returns CDR1 SGHTS and CDR2 YDEGEE. CDR3 sequence reads: CASRNMDRGLETQYF. As DNA, the CDR3 is TGTGCCAGCAGGAACATGGACAGGGGGCTTGAGACCCAGTACTTC. The full variable domain, in which reference TRBV5-8 and TRBJ2-5 provide the parts outside the CDR3, is EAGVTQSPTHLIKTRGQQATLRCSPISGHTSVYWYQQALGLGLQFLLWYDEGEERNRGNFPPRFSGRQFPNYSSELNVNALELEDSALYLCASRNMDRGLETQYFGPGTRLLVL.

The chain combines TRBV11-2 with TRBJ2-5, with a weak D call TRBD2 (6 bases). The CDR3 runs to 14 residues. Trimming shortened V by 5 bases and J by 3 bases, and 13 bases separated the two germline ends. Germline CDR1 reads SGHAT; CDR2 reads FQNNGV. The CDR3 region has the DNA TGTGCCAGCAGCCCCGGACTACACGAAGAGACCCAGTACTTC. Protein product: CASSPGLHEETQYF.

V gene TRBV24-1 combines with J gene TRBJ2-5; 8 bases match TRBD1. With V trimmed by 3 bases and J by 2 bases, 10 bases remained unmatched. Germline values: CDR1 KGHDR, CDR2 SFDVKD. CDR3 length: 17 amino acids. CDR3 in DNA: TGTGCCACCAGTGATCCGCCCGGGACAGGTAATCAAGAGACCCAGTACTTC. Translating it yields CATSDPPGTGNQETQYF.

This clone turned up a few times. The chain uses TRBV5-1 and TRBJ1-3; TRBD1 is a possible D gene (5 bases). The CDR3 has 16 amino acids. Between the trimmed V and J ends, which lost 2 bases and 0 bases, there was a span of 12 bases. Germline V gene lookup returns CDR1 SGHRS and CDR2 YFSETQ. CDR3 loop: CASSLEDRPSGNTIYF. The CDR3 DNA follows: TGCGCCAGCAGCTTAGAAGACAGACCCTCTGGAAACACCATATATTTT.

Comments on this clone: The same CDR3 can be traced to other DNA sequences in this sample. This chain joins TRBV5-1 and TRBJ2-2; D is perhaps TRBD2 (5 bases). Germline CDR1 is SGHRS and CDR2 is YFSETQ. The length of the CDR3 is 15 residues. V gave up 4 bases and J gave up 5 bases, with 15 bases separating them. The CDR3 loop is CASSPPRTETGELFF. CDR3 in DNA: TGCGCCAGCAGCCCCCCAAGGACTGAGACCGGGGAGCTGTTTTTT.

J is TRBJ2-1 and V is TRBV4-3; 8 nucleotides align to TRBD2. This CDR3 region has 15 residues. The J segment lost 6 bases and the V segment lost 0 bases, leaving 4 bases of the junction unmatched. Germline CDR1 and CDR2: LGHNA and YSLEER. CDR3 protein: CASSQETSVGNEQFF. The CDR3 DNA is TGCGCCAGCAGCCAAGAGACTAGCGTTGGCAATGAGCAGTTCTTC.

The rearrangement uses TRBV28 and TRBJ1-5; weak D call: TRBD1 (6 bases). V was clipped by 6 bases and J by 8 bases, with 11 bases between them. CDR3 size: 12 residues. Germline CDR1 reads MDHEN; CDR2 reads SYDVKM. CDR3 loop: CASRNKGEPQHF. Written as DNA, the CDR3 is TGTGCCAGCAGAAATAAGGGGGAGCCCCAGCATTTT.

The chain links TRBV28 to TRBJ2-1; 12 bases map to TRBD2. This CDR3 contains 19 residues. V dropped 4 bases and J dropped 3; count of bases not matched to a gene: 13. From germline, CDR1 is MDHEN and CDR2 SYDVKM. The CDR3 DNA is TGTGCCAGCAGTTCCCCTCTCGGTGGACTAGCGGGAAGCTACAATGAGCAGTTCTTC. Residues: CASSSPLGGLAGSYNEQFF.

CDR3 sequence (DNA): TGTGCCAGCAGCTTGGTCCGACAGAATGAAAACATTCAGTACTTC. It translates to CASSLVRQNENIQYF. J is TRBJ2-4 and V is TRBV5-6; D might be TRBD1 (5 bases). Trimming took 0 bases from V and 5 from J, leaving 12 bases between them. This CDR3 has 15 residues. The germline V gene has CDR1 SGHDT and CDR2 YYEEEE.

The chain uses TRBV12-5 and TRBJ1-1; 7 nucleotides agree with TRBD1. CDR3 size: 15 residues. After removal of 3 bases from V and 1 base from J, the junction contained 5 bases not matched to a gene. Germline V gene lookup returns CDR1 LGHNT and CDR2 FRNRAP. CDR3 DNA sequence: TGTGCTAGTGGTTTACAGACAGGGTGGAACACTGAAGCTTTCTTT. It translates to CASGLQTGWNTEAFF.

This clone was seen once. This chain uses TRBV9 with TRBJ2-1; TRBD2 aligns across 10 bases. The CDR3 contains 16 residues. CDR1 and CDR2 from the germline V gene are SGDLS and YYNGEE. V was pared by 0 bases and J by 4 bases, with 4 bases of the junction left unmatched. The CDR3 DNA reads as TGTGCCAGCAGCGTAGGGGTTAGCGGGGGGTACAATGAGCAGTTCTTC. Residues: CASSVGVSGGYNEQFF. The whole variable domain, remainder taken from reference TRBV9 and TRBJ2-1, is DSGVTQTPKHLITATGQRVTLRCSPRSGDLSVYWYQQSLDQGLQFLIQYYNGEERAKGNILERFSAQQFPDLHSELNLSSLELGDSALYFCASSVGVSGGYNEQFFGPGTRLTVL.

The J gene is TRBJ2-1, the V gene TRBV6-5; D is unresolved. This CDR3 spans 14 amino acids. In germline, CDR1 is MNHEY, CDR2 SVGAGI. Trimming removed 0 bases at V and 4 bases at J, with 7 bases between. The CDR3 sequence: CASSYSELYNEQFF. As DNA, the CDR3 is TGTGCCAGCAGTTACTCTGAACTGTACAATGAGCAGTTCTTC.

This clone was recorded once. The chain combines TRBV6-5 with TRBJ1-2; D may be TRBD1 (6 bases). This CDR3 contains 14 residues. V was cut by 0 bases and J by 5 bases, with 10 bases left in between. Germline V CDR1 and CDR2: MNHEY, SVGAGI. The CDR3 nucleotides read TGTGCCAGCAGTTACTCCGGACAGAAATATGGCTACACCTTC. It yields the protein CASSYSGQKYGYTF.

The chain couples TRBV12-3 or TRBV12-4 to TRBJ2-7; 8 bases fit TRBD2. With V trimmed by 7 bases and J by 0 bases, 2 bases remained unmatched. The CDR3 covers 13 residues. In DNA form, the CDR3 reads TGTGCCAGCACGGGAGGGACCTCCTACGAGCAGTACTTC. This translates into CASTGGTSYEQYF.

The chain joins TRBV6-2 or TRBV6-3 to TRBJ1-2; D is perhaps TRBD1 (6 bases). The V and J ends lost 1 base and 7 bases respectively, with 13 bases between them. The CDR3 extends over 14 amino acids. The germline CDR1 and CDR2 sequences are MNHEY and SVGEGT. The CDR3 DNA follows: TGTGCCAGCAGTTACTTGGGACACTCGTCTGGCTACACCTTC. This sequence encodes CASSYLGHSSGYTF.

The gene calls are TRBV19 and TRBJ1-1; no reliable D call. The CDR3 is 14 residues long. Germline CDR1 and CDR2: LNHDA and SQIVND (reference sequence). Trimming took off 1 base at V and 4 bases at J, with 10 bases between the two ends. CDR3 in DNA: TGTGCCAGTAGTATAGCTCCGGGGAGCACTGAAGCTTTCTTT. It is translated as CASSIAPGSTEAFF.

The J gene is TRBJ1-1, the V gene TRBV5-4, with D maybe TRBD1 (6 bases). CDR3 length: 16 residues. Trimming cost V 4 bases and J 1 base, with 17 bases left between them. Germline V gene lookup returns CDR1 SGHNT and CDR2 YYREEE (reference sequence). This CDR3 reads CASSLITTGPNTEAFF. As DNA, the CDR3 is TGTGCCAGCAGCCTTATTACGACAGGACCGAACACTGAAGCTTTCTTT.